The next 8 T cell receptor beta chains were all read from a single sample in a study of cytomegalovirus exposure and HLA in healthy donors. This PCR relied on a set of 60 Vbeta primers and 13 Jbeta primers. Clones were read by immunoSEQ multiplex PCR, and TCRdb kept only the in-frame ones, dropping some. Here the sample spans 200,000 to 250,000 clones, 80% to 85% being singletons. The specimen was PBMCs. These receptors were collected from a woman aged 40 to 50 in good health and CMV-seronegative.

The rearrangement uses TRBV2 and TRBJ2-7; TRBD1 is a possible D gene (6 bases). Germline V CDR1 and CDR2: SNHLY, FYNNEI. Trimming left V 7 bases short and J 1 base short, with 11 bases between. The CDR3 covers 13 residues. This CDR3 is CASTRTVSYEQYF. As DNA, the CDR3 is TGTGCCAGCACCCGGACAGTTTCCTACGAGCAGTACTTC.

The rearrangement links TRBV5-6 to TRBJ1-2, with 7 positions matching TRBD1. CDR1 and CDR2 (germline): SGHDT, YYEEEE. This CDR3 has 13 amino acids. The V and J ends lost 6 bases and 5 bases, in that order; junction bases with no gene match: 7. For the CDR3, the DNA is TGTGCCAGCATGGTAGGGGGCCGGTATGGCTACACCTTC. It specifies CASMVGGRYGYTF.

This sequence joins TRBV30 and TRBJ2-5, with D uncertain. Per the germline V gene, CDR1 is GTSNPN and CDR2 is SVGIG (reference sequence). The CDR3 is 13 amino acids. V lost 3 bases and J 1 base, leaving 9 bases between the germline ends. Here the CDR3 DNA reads TGTGCCTGGAGCGAGGATCTCCAAGAGACCCAGTACTTC. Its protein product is CAWSEDLQETQYF.

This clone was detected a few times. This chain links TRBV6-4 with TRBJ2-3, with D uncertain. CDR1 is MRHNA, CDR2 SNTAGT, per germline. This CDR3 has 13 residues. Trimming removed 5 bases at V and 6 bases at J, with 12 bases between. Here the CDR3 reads CASSTSPGDTQYF. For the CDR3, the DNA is TGTGCCAGCAGTACATCTCCCGGGGATACGCAGTATTTT.

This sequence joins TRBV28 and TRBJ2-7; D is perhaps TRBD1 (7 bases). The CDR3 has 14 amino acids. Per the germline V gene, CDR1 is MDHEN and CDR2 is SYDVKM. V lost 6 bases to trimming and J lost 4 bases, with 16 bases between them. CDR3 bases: TGTGCCAGCAGCCACGAGACAGGGAGGTACGAGCAGTACTTC. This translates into CASSHETGRYEQYF. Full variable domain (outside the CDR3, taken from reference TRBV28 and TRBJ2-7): DVKVTQSSRYLVKRTGEKVFLECVQDMDHENMFWYRQDPGLGLRLIYFSYDVKMKEKGDIPEGYSVSREKKERFSLILESASTNQTSMYLCASSHETGRYEQYFGPGTRLTVT.

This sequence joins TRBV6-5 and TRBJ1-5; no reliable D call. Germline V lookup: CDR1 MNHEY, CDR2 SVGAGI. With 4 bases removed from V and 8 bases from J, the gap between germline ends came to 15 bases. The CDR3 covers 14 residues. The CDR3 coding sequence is TGTGCCAGCAGTTCTTCCGCGTCCCGGGAGCCCCAGCATTTT. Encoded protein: CASSSSASREPQHF.

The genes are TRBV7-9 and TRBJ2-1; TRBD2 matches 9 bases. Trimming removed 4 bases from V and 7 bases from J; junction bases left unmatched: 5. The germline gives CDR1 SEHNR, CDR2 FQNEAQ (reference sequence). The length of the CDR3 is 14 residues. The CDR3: CASSSWTSVNEQFF. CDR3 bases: TGTGCCAGCAGCTCCTGGACTAGCGTTAATGAGCAGTTCTTC.

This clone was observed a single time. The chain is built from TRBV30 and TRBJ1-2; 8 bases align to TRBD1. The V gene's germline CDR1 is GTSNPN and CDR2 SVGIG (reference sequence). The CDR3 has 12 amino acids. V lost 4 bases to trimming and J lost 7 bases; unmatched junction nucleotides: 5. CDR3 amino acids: CAWNQGAGGYTF. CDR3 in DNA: TGTGCCTGGAACCAGGGGGCAGGTGGCTACACCTTC.